Given below is one T cell receptor beta chain in context. Its antigen is still unknown. This entry comes from a study of T cells after posttransplantation cyclophosphamide. Study-level findings and limits: After PTCy, TRB diversity resembled that of CNI/methotrexate controls. Later post-transplant blood repertoires were often dominated by donor CD8+ memory clones. Blood and skin or GI T cell repertoires showed limited TRB overlap.

Germline CDR1 and CDR2: MNHEY and SMNVEV (reference sequence). CDR3 length equals 13 residues. V dropped 3 bases and J dropped 7 bases, with 12 bases sitting between them. The assay was immunoSEQ multiplex PCR, and TCRdb's table has in-frame clones only and misses some. The sample has approximately 32,000 clones, 70% to 90% seen once. Material for sequencing was PBMCs. The chain uses TRBV27 and TRBJ1-1; D not resolved. This clonotype was sampled from a woman in her thirties or forties with a blood cancer, CMV-positive, and with a related stem cell donor. The CDR3 sequence: CASSFREGLEAFF. The DNA for the CDR3 is TGTGCCAGCAGTTTTCGAGAGGGTCTTGAAGCTTTCTTT.